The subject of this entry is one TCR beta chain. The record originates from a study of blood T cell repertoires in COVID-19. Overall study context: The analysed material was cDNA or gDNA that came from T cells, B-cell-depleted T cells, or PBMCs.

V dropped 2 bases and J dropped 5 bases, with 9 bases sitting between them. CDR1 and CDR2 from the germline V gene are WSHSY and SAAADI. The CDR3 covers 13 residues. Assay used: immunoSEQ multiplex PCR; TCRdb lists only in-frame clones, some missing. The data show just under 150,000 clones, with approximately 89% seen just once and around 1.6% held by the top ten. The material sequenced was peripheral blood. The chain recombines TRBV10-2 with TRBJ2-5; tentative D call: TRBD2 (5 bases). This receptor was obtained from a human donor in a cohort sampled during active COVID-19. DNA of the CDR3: TGCGCCAGCAGTGAGGCTAGCTGGGAGACCCAGTACTTC. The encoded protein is CASSEASWETQYF.